This TCR beta chain was recovered during a study of shared clonotypes between healthy human individuals. Whole-study results and caveats: At large depth, rarefaction still showed sorted-subset sequencing to be incomplete.

The study ran the assay at deep level. Assay used: immunoSEQ multiplex PCR; TCRdb lists only in-frame clones, some missing. Of about 1 million clones in the sample, approximately 80% were seen once. In the case of this clone: Its antigen is still unknown.

V lost 4 bases, J lost 6 bases, and 7 bases stayed unmatched. The germline V gene has CDR1 SGHAT and CDR2 FQNNGV. The CDR3 covers 14 residues. V gene TRBV11-2 combines with J gene TRBJ2-3, with 7 bases identical to TRBD2. The sample taken for sequencing was memory CD4+ T cells from PBMCs. As for subset: CD45RA-negative fraction. This TCR came from a man in his late teens or twenties in good health. Some clones in this sample may be carry-over from other donors' samples. The CDR3 region is CASSSPRLADTQYF. The DNA for the CDR3 is TGTGCCAGCAGCTCCCCTAGACTAGCCGATACGCAGTATTTT.